These T cell receptor beta chains were read from a single sample in a study of human T cells and chemical hapten exposure. TCRdb recomputed calls from the RACE reads with MiXCR, one row per CDR3 protein. The table lists about 100,000 distinct CDR3 sequences, over 9.5% of them singletons. The sequencing used whole blood, collected in connection with sensitization to the hapten diphenylcyclopropenone (DPC). The receptors originated from a woman between 40 and 50 years old with alopecia areata. Some clones in this sample may be carry-over from other donors' samples. Each CDR3 is given with its conserved first and last residue. The D gene is left open where the match is weak. A clone size is listed for some rows: how often the clone was seen (once, few, many), or a class if it is expanded.

CDR3 protein: CASRTSGGTGELFF; CDR3 DNA: TGTGCCAGCAGGACTAGCGGGGGGACCGGGGAGCTGTTTTTT; CDR3 length: 14; clone size: NA; V gene: TRBV4-2; J gene: TRBJ2-2; D gene: TRBD2
CDR3 protein: CSVVAGRKNTGELFF; CDR3 DNA: TGCAGCGTTGTCGCTGGGAGGAAGAACACCGGGGAGCTGTTTTTT; CDR3 length: 15; clone size: few; V gene: TRBV29-1; J gene: TRBJ2-2; D gene: NA
CDR3 protein: CASSSGPPGGDTQYF; CDR3 DNA: TGTGCCAGCAGCTCCGGACCACCGGGGGGCGATACGCAGTATTTT; CDR3 length: 15; clone size: few; V gene: TRBV5-4; J gene: TRBJ2-3; D gene: NA
CDR3 protein: CATSQAGGTDTQYF; CDR3 DNA: TGTGCCACGTCCCAAGCGGGGGGCACAGATACGCAGTATTTT; CDR3 length: 14; clone size: NA; V gene: TRBV24-1; J gene: TRBJ2-3; D gene: TRBD2
CDR3 protein: CSARTVTASYEQYF; CDR3 DNA: TGCAGTGCTAGGACCGTGACAGCCTCCTACGAGCAGTACTTC; CDR3 length: 14; clone size: many; V gene: TRBV20-1; J gene: TRBJ2-7; D gene: NA
CDR3 protein: CASSLVVAPLYTQYF; CDR3 DNA: TGTGCCAGCAGCTTAGTTGTGGCTCCACTTTATACGCAGTATTTT; CDR3 length: 15; clone size: NA; V gene: TRBV7-9; J gene: TRBJ2-3; D gene: NA
CDR3 protein: CAWRTGGKGTNEKLFF; CDR3 DNA: TGTGCCTGGCGGACAGGGGGCAAGGGGACTAATGAAAAACTGTTTTTT; CDR3 length: 16; clone size: NA; V gene: TRBV30; J gene: TRBJ1-4; D gene: TRBD1
CDR3 protein: CAISRETGYNEKLFF; CDR3 DNA: TGTGCCATCAGTCGAGAGACAGGATATAATGAAAAACTGTTTTTT; CDR3 length: 15; clone size: many; V gene: TRBV10-3; J gene: TRBJ1-4; D gene: NA
CDR3 protein: CSARTSGRANEQFF; CDR3 DNA: TGCAGTGCGCGGACTAGCGGGAGGGCCAATGAGCAGTTCTTC; CDR3 length: 14; clone size: few; V gene: TRBV20-1; J gene: TRBJ2-1; D gene: TRBD2
CDR3 protein: CASSPAGSYEQYF; CDR3 DNA: TGTGCCAGCAGCCCGGCGGGGAGCTACGAGCAGTACTTC; CDR3 length: 13; clone size: many; V gene: TRBV14; J gene: TRBJ2-7; D gene: NA
CDR3 protein: CASTLGGARNEQFF; CDR3 DNA: TGTGCCAGTACCCTCGGGGGTGCCCGCAATGAGCAGTTCTTC; CDR3 length: 14; clone size: NA; V gene: TRBV19; J gene: TRBJ2-1; D gene: NA
CDR3 protein: CASSPQPAGGPNEQFF; CDR3 DNA: TGTGCCAGCTCACCACAGCCAGCGGGGGGTCCGAATGAGCAGTTCTTC; CDR3 length: 16; clone size: few; V gene: TRBV18; J gene: TRBJ2-1; D gene: TRBD2
CDR3 protein: CASSEAGQYYGYTF; CDR3 DNA: TGTGCCAGCAGTGAAGCAGGGCAGTACTATGGCTACACCTTC; CDR3 length: 14; clone size: many; V gene: TRBV6-1; J gene: TRBJ1-2; D gene: NA
CDR3 protein: CASSQKAEGTEAFF; CDR3 DNA: TGTGCCAGCAGCCAAAAAGCAGAGGGCACTGAAGCTTTCTTT; CDR3 length: 14; clone size: few; V gene: TRBV14; J gene: TRBJ1-1; D gene: NA
CDR3 protein: CSAPVGGPNTGELFF; CDR3 DNA: TGCAGTGCCCCAGTGGGGGGTCCGAACACCGGGGAGCTGTTTTTT; CDR3 length: 15; clone size: many; V gene: TRBV20-1; J gene: TRBJ2-2; D gene: NA
CDR3 protein: CASTPPGRSTDSQYF; CDR3 DNA: TGTGCCAGCACCCCCCCTGGCAGGAGCACAGATTCGCAGTATTTT; CDR3 length: 15; clone size: NA; V gene: TRBV11-2; J gene: TRBJ2-3; D gene: NA
CDR3 protein: CAISDQGAQDTQYF; CDR3 DNA: TGTGCCATCAGTGACCAGGGGGCACAAGATACGCAGTATTTT; CDR3 length: 14; clone size: many; V gene: TRBV10-3; J gene: TRBJ2-3; D gene: TRBD1
CDR3 protein: CSARDLRGKGWEQYF; CDR3 DNA: TGCAGTGCTAGAGATCTTCGCGGGAAGGGATGGGAGCAGTACTTC; CDR3 length: 15; clone size: many; V gene: TRBV20-1; J gene: TRBJ2-7; D gene: NA
CDR3 protein: CASRLLKGPDTQYF; CDR3 DNA: TGTGCCAGCAGGCTTCTTAAGGGCCCAGATACGCAGTATTTT; CDR3 length: 14; clone size: few; V gene: TRBV28; J gene: TRBJ2-3; D gene: NA
CDR3 protein: CASSLAEGGGYTF; CDR3 DNA: TGTGCCAGCAGCTTAGCAGAGGGGGGAGGCTACACCTTC; CDR3 length: 13; clone size: NA; V gene: TRBV7-6; J gene: TRBJ1-2; D gene: NA
CDR3 protein: CASSPPRLGNYNEQFF; CDR3 DNA: TGTGCCAGCTCACCACCTCGGCTGGGAAATTACAATGAGCAGTTCTTC; CDR3 length: 16; clone size: NA; V gene: TRBV18; J gene: TRBJ2-1; D gene: NA
CDR3 protein: CSARSGSSYEQYF; CDR3 DNA: TGCAGTGCTAGAAGCGGAAGCTCCTACGAGCAGTACTTC; CDR3 length: 13; clone size: many; V gene: TRBV20-1; J gene: TRBJ2-7; D gene: NA
CDR3 protein: CASRLYNEQFF; CDR3 DNA: TGTGCCAGCAGATTATACAATGAGCAGTTCTTC; CDR3 length: 11; clone size: NA; V gene: TRBV12-3/TRBV12-4; J gene: TRBJ2-1; D gene: NA
CDR3 protein: CAIGQTAGGYTF; CDR3 DNA: TGTGCCATCGGACAGACGGCGGGCGGCTACACCTTC; CDR3 length: 12; clone size: NA; V gene: TRBV10-3; J gene: TRBJ1-2; D gene: NA
CDR3 protein: CATSDGQFYNEQFF; CDR3 DNA: TGTGCCACCAGTGATGGACAGTTCTACAATGAGCAGTTCTTC; CDR3 length: 14; clone size: NA; V gene: TRBV24-1; J gene: TRBJ2-1; D gene: NA
CDR3 protein: CASSHRGSETNEQFF; CDR3 DNA: TGTGCCAGCAGCCACCGCGGTAGCGAGACAAATGAGCAGTTCTTC; CDR3 length: 15; clone size: many; V gene: TRBV5-5; J gene: TRBJ2-1; D gene: NA
CDR3 protein: CSASGGNQPQHF; CDR3 DNA: TGCAGTGCTAGTGGCGGTAATCAGCCCCAGCATTTT; CDR3 length: 12; clone size: NA; V gene: TRBV20-1; J gene: TRBJ1-5; D gene: NA
CDR3 protein: CASSGPRLGPKEQYF; CDR3 DNA: TGTGCCAGCAGTGGTCCCCGGCTGGGTCCCAAAGAGCAGTACTTC; CDR3 length: 15; clone size: NA; V gene: TRBV28; J gene: TRBJ2-7; D gene: NA
CDR3 protein: CASSYPDRERNSPLHF; CDR3 DNA: TGTGCCAGCAGTTACCCTGACAGGGAACGGAATTCACCCCTCCACTTT; CDR3 length: 16; clone size: many; V gene: TRBV28; J gene: TRBJ1-6; D gene: TRBD1
CDR3 protein: CASSWWAGNEKLFF; CDR3 DNA: TGTGCCAGCAGTTGGTGGGCCGGTAATGAAAAACTGTTTTTT; CDR3 length: 14; clone size: few; V gene: TRBV27; J gene: TRBJ1-4; D gene: NA
CDR3 protein: CASTNVNTGELFF; CDR3 DNA: TGTGCCAGCACCAACGTGAACACCGGGGAGCTGTTTTTT; CDR3 length: 13; clone size: many; V gene: TRBV12-3/TRBV12-4; J gene: TRBJ2-2; D gene: NA
CDR3 protein: CASSALPDKSGPQHF; CDR3 DNA: TGTGCCAGCAGCGCACTGCCGGACAAATCAGGGCCCCAGCATTTT; CDR3 length: 15; clone size: many; V gene: TRBV7-9; J gene: TRBJ1-5; D gene: NA
CDR3 protein: CASSGGGDTGELFF; CDR3 DNA: TGTGCCAGCAGCGGCGGAGGCGACACCGGGGAGCTGTTTTTT; CDR3 length: 14; clone size: NA; V gene: TRBV12-3/TRBV12-4; J gene: TRBJ2-2; D gene: NA
CDR3 protein: CASSVDFTDTQYF; CDR3 DNA: TGTGCCAGCAGCGTGGACTTCACAGATACGCAGTATTTT; CDR3 length: 13; clone size: NA; V gene: TRBV9; J gene: TRBJ2-3; D gene: NA
CDR3 protein: CASQVSSGPSYEQYF; CDR3 DNA: TGCGCCAGCCAGGTTTCTAGCGGGCCTTCCTACGAGCAGTACTTC; CDR3 length: 15; clone size: few; V gene: TRBV5-1; J gene: TRBJ2-7; D gene: TRBD2
CDR3 protein: CASSDYGNQPQHF; CDR3 DNA: TGTGCCAGCAGTGACTATGGCAATCAGCCCCAGCATTTT; CDR3 length: 13; clone size: NA; V gene: TRBV6-2/TRBV6-3; J gene: TRBJ1-5; D gene: NA
CDR3 protein: CASSLGAGQKGSQPQHF; CDR3 DNA: TGTGCCAGCAGCTTAGGGGCAGGGCAGAAGGGAAGTCAGCCCCAGCATTTT; CDR3 length: 17; clone size: NA; V gene: TRBV7-9; J gene: TRBJ1-5; D gene: NA
CDR3 protein: CASSSGTEQYF; CDR3 DNA: TGCGCCAGCAGCTCGGGGACCGAGCAGTACTTC; CDR3 length: 11; clone size: many; V gene: TRBV5-1; J gene: TRBJ2-7; D gene: NA
CDR3 protein: CASSPTDSQANEQFF; CDR3 DNA: TGTGCCAGCAGTCCAACGGACAGCCAGGCCAATGAGCAGTTCTTC; CDR3 length: 15; clone size: many; V gene: TRBV27; J gene: TRBJ2-1; D gene: NA
CDR3 protein: CASSATGSSEAFF; CDR3 DNA: TGTGCCAGCAGCGCAACAGGGTCCAGTGAAGCTTTCTTT; CDR3 length: 13; clone size: NA; V gene: TRBV9; J gene: TRBJ1-1; D gene: NA
CDR3 protein: CASSLGKNNEQFF; CDR3 DNA: TGCGCCAGCAGCCTGGGGAAAAACAATGAGCAGTTCTTC; CDR3 length: 13; clone size: NA; V gene: TRBV5-1; J gene: TRBJ2-1; D gene: NA
CDR3 protein: CASSPAWGDSYNEQFF; CDR3 DNA: TGTGCCAGCAGCCCGGCGTGGGGGGACTCCTACAATGAGCAGTTCTTC; CDR3 length: 16; clone size: many; V gene: TRBV7-6; J gene: TRBJ2-1; D gene: NA
CDR3 protein: CASSLDGLSGGRELFF; CDR3 DNA: TGTGCCAGCAGCTTAGATGGTTTGTCAGGGGGCAGGGAGCTGTTTTTT; CDR3 length: 16; clone size: NA; V gene: TRBV11-2; J gene: TRBJ2-2; D gene: TRBD1
CDR3 protein: CASSVGDFSGRQLYEQYF; CDR3 DNA: TGTGCCAGCAGCGTGGGGGACTTTAGCGGGAGACAACTCTACGAGCAGTACTTC; CDR3 length: 18; clone size: many; V gene: TRBV9; J gene: TRBJ2-7; D gene: TRBD2
CDR3 protein: CASSGSSGNTIYF; CDR3 DNA: TGTGCCAGCTCTGGGAGCTCTGGAAACACCATATATTTT; CDR3 length: 13; clone size: NA; V gene: TRBV9; J gene: TRBJ1-3; D gene: NA